A single sample is the source of the 25 T cell receptor beta chains below, sequenced in a study. TCRdb called the RT-PCR reads again in MiXCR, with one record for every CDR3 protein. The data show almost 700,000 distinct CDR3 sequences, with about 14% seen just once and 3.6% held by the top ten. The sequenced sample was memory CD4+ T cells from blood. These receptors came from a female donor in good health, serving as a healthy control.

This clonotype was counted a few times. The rearrangement links TRBV18 to TRBJ2-2; the match to TRBD2 covers 8 bases. The germline CDR1 and CDR2 sequences are KGHSH and LQKENI. The CDR3 contains 17 residues. Trimming cost V 3 bases and J 2 bases; bases outside gene matches: 8. In DNA, the CDR3 is TGTGCCAGCTCACCGCTGATTGCGGGAGGTAACACCGGGGAGCTGTTTTTT. Amino acid sequence: CASSPLIAGGNTGELFF.

The chain couples TRBV11-3 to TRBJ2-2, with a possible D match to TRBD1 (5 bases). V was trimmed by 6 bases and J by 3 bases, leaving 17 bases between them. Germline V lookup: CDR1 SGHNT, CDR2 YENEEA. This CDR3 is built from 16 residues. CDR3 protein: CASSFTGAGYTGELFF. The CDR3 DNA follows: TGTGCCAGCAGTTTCACTGGGGCAGGGTACACCGGGGAGCTGTTTTTT. Complete variable domain (other parts from reference TRBV11-3 and TRBJ2-2): EAGVVQSPRYKIIEKKQPVAFWCNPISGHNTLYWYLQNLGQGPELLIRYENEEAVDDSQLPKDRFSAERLKGVDSTLKIQPAELGDSAVYLCASSFTGAGYTGELFFGEGSRLTVL.

The rearrangement links TRBV9 to TRBJ1-3; the D gene is possibly TRBD1 (6 bases). Germline V gives CDR1 SGDLS, CDR2 YYNGEE. The CDR3 contains 15 residues. V was cut by 3 bases and J by 4 bases, with 14 bases left in between. The CDR3 DNA sequence: TGTGCCAGCAGCGCAACGACAGGAGTGGGAAACACCATATATTTT. This gives the protein CASSATTGVGNTIYF.

The CDR3 bases are TGCAGTGCTGTCCCGGCTTCCACTAGCACAGATACGCAGTATTTT. Protein sequence: CSAVPASTSTDTQYF. V usage is TRBV20-1 and J usage is TRBJ2-3; D is unclear. Trimming left V 5 bases short and J 0 bases short, with 15 bases between. The CDR3 length is 15 residues. Germline V gene sequence: CDR1 DFQATT, CDR2 SNEGSKA (reference sequence).

This clonotype was found many times. The rearrangement joins TRBV29-1 to TRBJ2-2; 9 bases are shared with TRBD2. CDR1 and CDR2 (germline): SQVTM, ANQGSEA. The CDR3 loop spans 13 amino acids. V was pared by 6 bases and J by 5 bases, with 4 bases of the junction left unmatched. In nucleotides, the CDR3 is TGCAGCGTGGGTACTAGCGGGACCGGGGAGCTGTTTTTT. It encodes CSVGTSGTGELFF.

This clonotype has just a few counts. This sequence joins TRBV5-4 and TRBJ2-3; TRBD2 matches 7 bases. Germline CDR1 SGHNT, CDR2 YYREEE (reference sequence). V was pared by 4 bases and J by 2 bases, with 7 bases of the junction left unmatched. This CDR3 has 15 amino acids. The CDR3 reads CASSPLAVNTDTQYF. The DNA of the CDR3 is TGTGCCAGCAGCCCGCTAGCGGTAAACACAGATACGCAGTATTTT.

This clonotype was seen a few times. The chain has TRBV14 and TRBJ2-7; 7 bases agree with TRBD1. V was pared by 1 base and J by 2 bases, with 2 bases of the junction left unmatched. The V gene's germline CDR1 is SGHDN and CDR2 FVKESK. There are 14 residues in the CDR3. CDR3 sequence reads: CASSQGGQTYEQYF. DNA of the CDR3: TGTGCCAGCAGCCAAGGGGGACAGACCTACGAGCAGTACTTC.

The chain links TRBV7-9 to TRBJ1-6; 8 nucleotides match TRBD1. This CDR3 spans 13 amino acids. V trimming: 4 bases; J trimming: 11 bases; junction bases outside the gene matches: 4. CDR1 SEHNR and CDR2 FQNEAQ come from the germline V gene (reference sequence). The CDR3 sequence: CASSYDRGPPLHF. Here the CDR3 DNA reads TGTGCCAGCAGCTACGACAGGGGCCCACCCCTCCACTTT.

This chain links TRBV15 with TRBJ2-2, with 10 bases fitting TRBD1. Looked up from germline, CDR1 is LNHNV and CDR2 is YYDKDF (reference sequence). The CDR3 spans 17 residues. The J segment lost 2 bases and the V segment lost 2 bases, leaving 5 bases of the junction unmatched. The CDR3 region has the DNA TGTGCCACCAGCAGATCCGGGACAGGGGACAACACCGGGGAGCTGTTTTTT. Encoded protein: CATSRSGTGDNTGELFF.

This clonotype has a count of ten or more. V usage is TRBV20-1 and J usage is TRBJ2-5; D ambiguous. Germline CDR1 and CDR2: DFQATT and SNEGSKA (reference sequence). There are 11 residues in the CDR3. The ends were cut back, 8 bases at V and 0 bases at J, with 7 bases in the middle. The CDR3 DNA reads as TGCAGTACCTCTTACCAAGAGACCCAGTACTTC. It encodes CSTSYQETQYF.

This clonotype was seen ten or more times. The rearrangement uses TRBV20-1 and TRBJ2-2, with 11 bases aligning to TRBD2. CDR3 length: 18 residues. The germline gives CDR1 DFQATT, CDR2 SNEGSKA (reference sequence). The V and J ends lost 6 bases and 4 bases, in that order; junction bases with no gene match: 16. The CDR3 sequence: CSAALGPSGRTLTGELFF. CDR3 coding DNA: TGCAGTGCCGCACTAGGTCCTAGCGGGAGGACACTCACCGGGGAGCTGTTTTTT.

This clonotype came up a few times. The chain employs TRBV28 and TRBJ2-5; D gene ambiguous. Trimming removed 5 bases at V and 4 bases at J, with 14 bases between. The CDR3 loop spans 14 amino acids. Germline V gene data show CDR1 as MDHEN and CDR2 as SYDVKM. The CDR3 DNA follows: TGTGCCAGCAGTCCGACTGGGTGGGCAGAGACCCAGTACTTC. This sequence encodes CASSPTGWAETQYF.

This clonotype has more than one count but fewer than ten. The chain combines TRBV5-1 with TRBJ1-5; TRBD1 aligns across 10 bases. CDR3 size: 15 residues. J was trimmed by 7 bases and V by 4 bases; bases with no gene match: 8. The germline gives CDR1 SGHRS, CDR2 YFSETQ. CDR3 sequence reads: CASSPGQGIDQPQHF. The CDR3 DNA is TGCGCCAGCAGCCCGGGACAGGGGATAGACCAGCCCCAGCATTTT.

This clonotype occurred a few times. The chain joins TRBV27 to TRBJ2-2; D is undetermined. Trimming stripped 2 bases from V and 3 bases from J, with 7 bases between. The V gene's germline CDR1 is MNHEY and CDR2 SMNVEV (reference sequence). The CDR3 loop spans 14 amino acids. The CDR3 DNA follows: TGTGCCAGCAGTTTAGACTTATACACCGGGGAGCTGTTTTTT. Translating it yields CASSLDLYTGELFF.

Only a few counts were recorded for this clonotype. The V gene is TRBV5-6, the J gene TRBJ2-3, with a weak D call TRBD1 (6 bases). Trimming took off 2 bases at V and 2 bases at J, with 15 bases between the two ends. Germline V lookup: CDR1 SGHDT, CDR2 YYEEEE. CDR3 length: 16 amino acids. The CDR3 sequence: CASSFRQVALTDTQYF. DNA for the CDR3: TGTGCCAGCAGCTTTCGACAGGTCGCACTCACAGATACGCAGTATTTT.

Only a few counts were recorded for this clonotype. This sequence joins TRBV29-1 and TRBJ1-5, with D possibly TRBD1 on 5 matching bases. Trimming took 7 bases from V and 9 from J, leaving 22 bases between them. Germline values: CDR1 SQVTM, CDR2 ANQGSEA. The CDR3 spans 14 residues. The CDR3 loop is CSAVGGQIRGPQHF. CDR3 nucleotide sequence: TGCAGCGCTGTTGGGGGTCAAATTAGGGGGCCCCAGCATTTT.

The V call is TRBV6-2 or TRBV6-3, the J call TRBJ2-1; D tentatively fits TRBD1 or TRBD2 (5 bases each). The length of the CDR3 is 18 residues. Between the trimmed V and J ends, which lost 0 bases and 0 bases, there was a span of 15 bases. CDR1 is MNHEY and CDR2 is SVGEGT in the germline V gene. CDR3 region: CASSYSIWGMSSYNEQFF. The CDR3 DNA reads as TGTGCCAGCAGTTACTCGATATGGGGGATGAGCTCCTACAATGAGCAGTTCTTC.

This clonotype has a handful of counts. The chain uses TRBV11-2 and TRBJ2-1, with D maybe TRBD1 (6 bases). This CDR3 region has 14 residues. The V and J ends lost 8 bases and 2 bases respectively, with 13 bases between them. Germline CDR1 and CDR2: SGHAT and FQNNGV. This chain's CDR3 is CASSEQGPYNEQFF. The CDR3 DNA sequence: TGTGCCAGCTCAGAACAGGGTCCCTACAATGAGCAGTTCTTC.

This clonotype appeared a few times. The rearrangement links TRBV4-1 to TRBJ2-2; the D is unclear. This CDR3 spans 15 amino acids. Germline values: CDR1 MGHRA, CDR2 YSYEKL. V lost 1 base and J 5 bases, leaving 11 bases between the germline ends. The CDR3 reads CASSQGGLGTGELFF. CDR3 bases: TGCGCCAGCAGCCAAGGAGGTCTGGGGACCGGGGAGCTGTTTTTT.

This chain links TRBV9 with TRBJ2-3; TRBD2 is a possible D gene (6 bases). Germline CDR1 is SGDLS and CDR2 is YYNGEE. V lost 2 bases to trimming and J lost 0 bases, with 13 bases between them. The CDR3 contains 16 residues. In nucleotides, the CDR3 is TGTGCCAGCAGCGTGGGGAGGTCGACTAGCACAGATACGCAGTATTTT. Its protein product is CASSVGRSTSTDTQYF.

This clonotype has a count of ten or more. This chain connects TRBV18 to TRBJ2-3; D is unresolved. CDR3 size: 16 residues. Trimming cost V 1 base and J 2 bases, with 13 bases left between them. The germline CDR1 and CDR2 sequences are KGHSH and LQKENI. CDR3 DNA: TGTGCCAGCTCACCACTCCAGCAGTCATTCACAGATACGCAGTATTTT. It specifies CASSPLQQSFTDTQYF. Based on the CDR3 plus reference TRBV18 and TRBJ2-3, the full variable domain is NAGVMQNPRHLVRRRGQEARLRCSPMKGHSHVYWYRQLPEEGLKFMVYLQKENIIDESGMPKERFSAEFPKEGPSILRIQQVVRGDSAAYFCASSPLQQSFTDTQYFGPGTRLTVL.

This clonotype was found a few times. The chain couples TRBV28 to TRBJ2-3; possible D gene TRBD2, 6 bases. The CDR3 has 18 residues. Trimming took off 6 bases at V and 1 base at J, with 23 bases between the two ends. Germline CDR1 is MDHEN and CDR2 is SYDVKM. The CDR3 here is CASSTTPISGWGTDTQYF. DNA for the CDR3: TGTGCCAGCAGCACCACCCCCATTAGCGGATGGGGCACAGATACGCAGTATTTT.

The CDR3 protein is CASSYGRGNYGYTF. The CDR3 DNA reads TGTGCCAGCAGCTATGGACGGGGGAACTATGGCTACACCTTC. The chain is built from TRBV3-1 and TRBJ1-2; the D gene is possibly TRBD1 (5 bases). V lost 5 bases, J lost 2 bases, and 12 bases lay in between. CDR3 length: 14 amino acids. Per the germline V gene, CDR1 is LGHDT and CDR2 is YNNKEL (reference sequence).

The rearrangement joins TRBV20-1 to TRBJ2-3; no firm D call. Trimming shortened V by 0 bases and J by 0 bases, and 13 bases separated the two germline ends. Looked up from germline, CDR1 is DFQATT and CDR2 is SNEGSKA (reference sequence). The CDR3 loop spans 16 amino acids. CDR3 DNA: TGCAGTGCTAGAGAAGCCGTGAAAGGTAGCACAGATACGCAGTATTTT. It yields the protein CSAREAVKGSTDTQYF.

This chain connects TRBV25-1 to TRBJ2-2; 8 bases are shared with TRBD1. The trim removed 8 bases at V and 5 bases at J, leaving 10 bases unmatched. The CDR3 runs to 15 residues. Looked up from germline, CDR1 is MGHDK and CDR2 is SYGVNS. The CDR3 sequence: CASGTRTGNTGELFF. In nucleotides, the CDR3 is TGTGCCAGCGGAACGCGGACAGGGAATACCGGGGAGCTGTTTTTT. The whole variable domain, filled in from reference TRBV25-1 and TRBJ2-2, reads EADIYQTPRYLVIGTGKKITLECSQTMGHDKMYWYQQDPGMELHLIHYSYGVNSTEKGDLSSESTVSRIRTEHFPLTLESARPSHTSQYLCASGTRTGNTGELFFGEGSRLTVL.